One sample yielded the 16 T cell receptor beta chains listed below, sequenced in a study of cytomegalovirus exposure and HLA in healthy donors. The data were produced by immunoSEQ multiplex PCR, yet TCRdb's version contains in-frame clones alone and is incomplete. The table has 150,000 to 200,000 clones, approximately 88% seen once. Sample: PBMCs. These receptors were collected from a man aged 18 to 29 in good health and CMV-seropositive.

V gene TRBV19 combines with J gene TRBJ2-5, with 8 positions matching TRBD2. J gave up 4 bases and V 2 bases, and 6 bases lay outside the gene matches. There are 15 residues in the CDR3. In germline, CDR1 is LNHDA, CDR2 SQIVND (reference sequence). CDR3 sequence reads: CASSISPGGGETQYF. CDR3 nucleotide sequence: TGTGCCAGTAGTATATCTCCGGGAGGGGGAGAGACCCAGTACTTC. Drawing the rest from reference TRBV19 and TRBJ2-5, the complete variable domain is DGGITQSPKYLFRKEGQNVTLSCEQNLNHDAMYWYRQDPGQGLRLIYYSQIVNDFQKGDIAEGYSVSREKKESFPLTVTSAQKNPTAFYLCASSISPGGGETQYFGPGTRLLVL.

The chain joins TRBV19 to TRBJ2-7; 8 nucleotides match TRBD2. The CDR3 covers 14 residues. V was pared by 2 bases and J by 3 bases, with 3 bases of the junction left unmatched. Germline assignment: CDR1 LNHDA and CDR2 SQIVND (reference sequence). CDR3 loop: CASSIPGRVYEQYF. The DNA of the CDR3 is TGTGCCAGTAGTATACCCGGGAGGGTCTACGAGCAGTACTTC.

In DNA form, the CDR3 reads TGTGCCAGCAGTGAGGTGGGACAGGTCTACGAGCAGTACTTC. Protein sequence: CASSEVGQVYEQYF. V is TRBV6-1 and J is TRBJ2-7; 8 nucleotides align to TRBD1. Losses at the gene ends were 3 bases for V and 3 bases for J; bases not matched to a gene: 4. From germline, CDR1 is MNHNS and CDR2 SASEGT. The CDR3 is 14 residues long.

The J gene is TRBJ1-1, the V gene TRBV7-2; 8 bases fit TRBD1. Germline CDR1 reads SGHTA; CDR2 reads FQGNSA. The CDR3 loop spans 14 amino acids. V shed 3 bases and J 6 bases; nucleotides not matched to a gene: 6. CDR3 sequence reads: CASSFPDRAAEAFF. The CDR3 region has the DNA TGTGCCAGCAGCTTTCCGGACAGGGCAGCTGAAGCTTTCTTT.

The chain joins TRBV28 to TRBJ2-7; no firm D call. Germline V gene lookup returns CDR1 MDHEN and CDR2 SYDVKM. Between the trimmed V and J ends, which lost 6 bases and 2 bases, there was a span of 8 bases. This CDR3 spans 12 amino acids. In nucleotides, the CDR3 is TGTGCCAGCAGGGCTCCTCCCTACGAGCAGTACTTC. Encoded protein: CASRAPPYEQYF.

The chain's CDR3 is CASTGQGGWTEAFF. The CDR3 region has the DNA TGCGCCAGCACGGGACAGGGGGGGTGGACTGAAGCTTTCTTT. The chain recombines TRBV5-1 with TRBJ1-1; 11 bases are a match to TRBD1. This CDR3 is 14 amino acids long. The trim removed 6 bases at V and 5 bases at J, leaving 6 bases unmatched. The germline gives CDR1 SGHRS, CDR2 YFSETQ.

The gene calls are TRBV28 and TRBJ2-3; 10 bases match TRBD2. The V gene's germline CDR1 is MDHEN and CDR2 SYDVKM. The CDR3 spans 18 residues. V shed 5 bases and J 4 bases; nucleotides not matched to a gene: 15. CDR3 amino acids: CASSPQGALAGVPDTQYF. Written as DNA, the CDR3 is TGTGCCAGCAGTCCTCAGGGGGCTCTAGCGGGAGTCCCAGATACGCAGTATTTT.

The chain recombines TRBV5-4 with TRBJ2-5, with 15 bases fitting TRBD2. CDR1 and CDR2 from the germline V gene are SGHNT and YYREEE (reference sequence). V lost 4 bases to trimming and J lost 4 bases; unmatched junction nucleotides: 5. This CDR3 has 16 residues. The CDR3 here is CASSSPGLAGGETQYF. As DNA, the CDR3 is TGTGCCAGCAGCAGCCCGGGACTAGCGGGAGGAGAGACCCAGTACTTC.

The chain combines TRBV28 with TRBJ1-3, with D maybe TRBD1 (5 bases). Germline values: CDR1 MDHEN, CDR2 SYDVKM. Trimming left V 3 bases short and J 2 bases short, with 11 bases between. The CDR3 runs 15 residues. CDR3 bases: TGTGCCAGCAGTTTTCAGGGAATTGCTGGAAACACCATATATTTT. This sequence encodes CASSFQGIAGNTIYF. The full variable domain, its missing parts supplied by reference TRBV28 and TRBJ1-3, is DVKVTQSSRYLVKRTGEKVFLECVQDMDHENMFWYRQDPGLGLRLIYFSYDVKMKEKGDIPEGYSVSREKKERFSLILESASTNQTSMYLCASSFQGIAGNTIYFGEGSWLTVV.

This clone was observed once. The chain joins TRBV28 to TRBJ2-3, with 14 bases aligning to TRBD2. J gave up 2 bases and V 6 bases, and 4 bases lay outside the gene matches. CDR1 MDHEN and CDR2 SYDVKM come from the germline V gene. The CDR3 totals 16 residues. CDR3 residues: CASRRLAGGATDTQYF. As DNA, the CDR3 is TGTGCCAGCAGAAGACTAGCGGGAGGGGCCACAGATACGCAGTATTTT.

The chain's CDR3 is CASSPGTGGGNEQFF. In nucleotides, the CDR3 is TGTGCCAGCAGCCCCGGGACAGGGGGGGGCAATGAGCAGTTCTTC. The genes are TRBV6-4 and TRBJ2-1; 11 bases agree with TRBD1. CDR1 is MRHNA, CDR2 SNTAGT, per germline. The junction had 7 bases not matched to a gene; V was cut back by 6 bases and J by 6 bases. CDR3 length: 15 amino acids.

The chain combines TRBV9 with TRBJ2-5; 10 bases are a match to TRBD2. Trimming at V came to 0 bases and at J to 5 bases, leaving 7 bases not matched to a gene. CDR1 and CDR2 from the germline V gene are SGDLS and YYNGEE. CDR3 length equals 16 residues. CDR3 sequence reads: CASSVGLAGADETQYF. The CDR3, as DNA: TGTGCCAGCAGCGTAGGGCTAGCGGGAGCGGATGAGACCCAGTACTTC.

This clone was observed a few times. The chain has TRBV7-2 and TRBJ2-7; TRBD1 aligns across 7 bases. Germline values: CDR1 SGHTA, CDR2 FQGNSA. With V trimmed by 1 base and J by 3 bases, 0 bases remained unmatched. There are 13 residues in the CDR3. This chain's CDR3 is CASSLDRGYEQYF. The CDR3 DNA sequence: TGTGCCAGCAGCTTAGACAGGGGCTACGAGCAGTACTTC.

This chain links TRBV6-5 with TRBJ1-2, with 8 bases matching TRBD1. The germline V gene has CDR1 MNHEY and CDR2 SVGAGI. V shed 1 base, J shed 7 bases, and the junction held 5 bases outside the gene matches. The CDR3 extends over 14 amino acids. As DNA, the CDR3 is TGTGCCAGCAGTTACTTCAGGGGGCACTCTGGCTACACCTTC. It codes for CASSYFRGHSGYTF.

The chain has TRBV28 and TRBJ2-5; D is uncertain. CDR1 is MDHEN and CDR2 is SYDVKM in the germline V gene. V was shortened by 2 bases and J by 0 bases, with 16 bases between the two germline ends. CDR3 length: 17 residues. The CDR3 coding sequence is TGTGCCAGCAGTTTACCCCCCCCACTCCCGTACCAAGAGACCCAGTACTTC. Translating gives CASSLPPPLPYQETQYF.

This clone was found once. The chain carries TRBV9 and TRBJ2-7; no reliable D call. The germline gives CDR1 SGDLS, CDR2 YYNGEE. This CDR3 has 17 amino acids. Trimming stripped 0 bases from V and 0 bases from J, with 16 bases between. Written as DNA, the CDR3 is TGTGCCAGCAGCGTAGCTGGCGTCCCCGGAGACTCCTACGAGCAGTACTTC. As protein: CASSVAGVPGDSYEQYF.